This T cell receptor beta chain was sequenced for a study of blood T cell repertoires in COVID-19. The table came from immunoSEQ multiplex PCR; TCRdb's copy has only in-frame clones and leaves some out. The table has some 300,000 clones, just under 90% seen once. This CDR3 contains 16 residues. V gave up 1 base and J gave up 7 bases; unmatched junction bases: 8. In germline, CDR1 is SGDLS, CDR2 YYNGEE. The chain uses TRBV9 and TRBJ1-6, with 7 positions matching TRBD1. This receptor was identified in a woman aged 45-59 years with COVID-19, enrolled during active disease. The specimen sequenced was peripheral blood. Here the CDR3 DNA reads TGTGCCAGCAGCGTAAGACGGGACAGTTCAAATTCACCCCTCCACTTT. Translating it yields CASSVRRDSSNSPLHF.